These 9 T cell receptor beta chains originate from one sample sequenced in a study of regulatory T cells in long-lasting Graves disease. Time point described: persistent/refractory GD, antithyroid drugs over 5 years with positive TRAb. Researchers made the TCR library from RNA that was extracted from PBMCs. Researchers made TCR beta libraries by using iRepertoire HTBI primers and running Arm-PCR on CDR3 regions. TCRdb reanalysed the multiplex PCR reads using MiXCR and keeps one entry per CDR3 protein. This table has approximately 360,000 distinct CDR3 sequences, 20% to 25% appearing once. The sequences come from peripheral blood mononuclear cells (PBMCs), collected when the disease was refractory, from a patient treated with antithyroid drugs. These receptor sequences come from a woman between 35 and 50 years old with Graves disease.

This clonotype was recorded a few times. The rearrangement uses TRBV12-3 or TRBV12-4 and TRBJ2-3; TRBD2 matches at 11 bases. The CDR3 has 18 residues. Germline trimming cut 2 bases from V and 4 bases from J; bases unmatched to any gene: 11. The CDR3 is CASSLYLAGGGGADTQYF. CDR3 bases: TGTGCCAGCAGTTTATACCTAGCGGGAGGAGGCGGAGCAGATACGCAGTATTTT.

The chain links TRBV4-1 to TRBJ2-4; 14 bases agree with TRBD2. Germline values: CDR1 MGHRA, CDR2 YSYEKL. J gave up 0 bases and V 4 bases, and 5 bases lay outside the gene matches. There are 18 residues in the CDR3. In DNA, the CDR3 is TGCGCCAGCAGCCTTGGACTAGCGGGAGGCGAAGCCAAAAACATTCAGTACTTC. This translates into CASSLGLAGGEAKNIQYF.

The CDR3 loop is CASSQGLRDSPLHF. The CDR3 nucleotides are TGTGCCAGCAGCCAGGGTCTACGGGATTCACCCCTCCACTTT. The rearrangement joins TRBV3-1 to TRBJ1-6; D gene unclear. CDR3 length equals 14 residues. The V gene lost 3 bases and the J gene lost 8 bases, with 11 bases spanning the gap. The V gene's germline CDR1 is LGHDT and CDR2 YNNKEL (reference sequence).

A remark on this clonotype: A read error may be the cause here, since a much bigger clone is one base away. The chain is built from TRBV7-2 and TRBJ1-1, with D unresolved. The V end was cut by 5 bases, the J end by 10 bases, with 14 bases between. CDR3 length: 12 residues. The germline V gene has CDR1 SGHTA and CDR2 FQGNSA. CDR3 nucleotides: TGTGCCAGCAGCCCAAGACGGGGTGCAGCTTTCTTT. This translates into CASSPRRGAAFF.

This clonotype was counted ten times or more. The J gene is TRBJ2-7, the V gene TRBV6-1; D unclear. Germline V gives CDR1 MNHNS, CDR2 SASEGT. The CDR3 sequence is 11 residues long. Trimming cost V 8 bases and J 6 bases, with 11 bases left between them. CDR3 region: CASPKVPEQYF. The CDR3 DNA follows: TGTGCCAGCCCCAAAGTACCCGAGCAGTACTTC.

In its sample, this clonotype was seen many times. This chain links TRBV28 with TRBJ2-7; perhaps TRBD2 as D (5 bases). CDR1 MDHEN and CDR2 SYDVKM come from the germline V gene. The ends were cut back, 5 bases at V and 3 bases at J, with 11 bases in the middle. The CDR3 sequence is 13 residues long. CDR3 sequence: CASSRLSGYEQYF. In DNA form, the CDR3 reads TGTGCCAGCAGTAGATTGAGCGGCTACGAGCAGTACTTC.

The V call is TRBV6-1, the J call TRBJ1-4, with 8 bases matching TRBD1. Germline loops: CDR1 MNHNS, CDR2 SASEGT. Unmatched junction bases numbered 12, after V lost 6 bases and J lost 0 bases. There are 18 residues in the CDR3. This CDR3 is CASSAGTGPPATNEKLFF. Written as DNA, the CDR3 is TGTGCCAGCAGCGCCGGGACAGGCCCTCCTGCAACTAATGAAAAACTGTTTTTT.

This clonotype was observed many times. V gene TRBV28 combines with J gene TRBJ1-5; 8 bases are a match to TRBD1. The CDR3 runs to 15 residues. CDR1 is MDHEN, CDR2 SYDVKM, per germline. J gave up 3 bases and V 6 bases, and 7 bases lay outside the gene matches. CDR3 bases: TGTGCCAGCAGACTGGGACAGGATTACAATCAGCCCCAGCATTTT. It yields the protein CASRLGQDYNQPQHF.

This clonotype was recorded a few times. The chain carries TRBV20-1 and TRBJ2-7; tentatively, D is TRBD1 or TRBD2 (5 bases each). Trimming pared 6 bases from V and 3 bases from J, leaving 15 bases between. Germline loops: CDR1 DFQATT, CDR2 SNEGSKA (reference sequence). This CDR3 is built from 13 residues. In nucleotides, the CDR3 is TGCAGTGCCCTGGGACCCCATGGCTACGAGCAGTACTTC. It yields the protein CSALGPHGYEQYF.